These 29 T cell receptor beta chains share one sample of origin, sequenced in a study of control samples from healthy donors and cancer patients. TCRdb keeps only in-frame clones here, not all; method: immunoSEQ multiplex PCR. Found here are approximately 100,000 clones, 80% to 90% of them singletons; the top ten hold about 8%. Sample: blood. These receptors came from a man younger than 45 in good health.

The chain joins TRBV5-8 to TRBJ1-6; D unresolved. The CDR3 totals 13 residues. CDR1 is SGHTS, CDR2 YDEGEE, per germline. Deletions cut 2 bases from V and 8 bases from J, with 8 bases between. The CDR3: CASSFFVDSPLHF. Here the CDR3 DNA reads TGTGCCAGCAGCTTCTTCGTTGATTCACCCCTCCACTTT.

The V call is TRBV10-3, the J call TRBJ2-3; 8 bases agree with TRBD2. J gave up 7 bases and V 6 bases, and 18 bases lay outside the gene matches. The CDR3 totals 17 residues. Germline loops: CDR1 ENHRY, CDR2 SYGVKD. The CDR3 DNA sequence: TGTGCCATCAGATCGCCAAGGGGGACGAGCGGGGGAAATACGCAGTATTTT. This gives the protein CAIRSPRGTSGGNTQYF.

This chain links TRBV20-1 with TRBJ1-2; D is unclear. Germline CDR1 and CDR2: DFQATT and SNEGSKA (reference sequence). This CDR3 has 10 amino acids. The ends were cut back, 6 bases at V and 8 bases at J, with 10 bases in the middle. CDR3 nucleotides: TGCAGTGCCTTTTTCATCGGCTACACCTTC. It encodes CSAFFIGYTF.

This clone was observed a single time. The chain uses TRBV4-1 and TRBJ2-5, with D perhaps assigned TRBD1 or TRBD2 (5 bases each). This CDR3 has 14 amino acids. CDR1 and CDR2 from the germline V gene are MGHRA and YSYEKL. V was shortened by 5 bases and J by 4 bases, with 14 bases between the two germline ends. The CDR3 loop is CASSALRDAETQYF. DNA for the CDR3: TGCGCCAGCAGCGCCTTACGGGACGCAGAGACCCAGTACTTC.

In this sample, this clone turned up a few times. The chain links TRBV10-1 to TRBJ2-2, with D uncertain. The CDR3 extends over 14 amino acids. Germline V gives CDR1 WNHNN, CDR2 SYGVQD (reference sequence). V was trimmed by 7 bases and J by 4 bases, leaving 13 bases between them. The CDR3 DNA is TGCGCCAGCATTGCTCACCCCAGCACCGGGGAGCTGTTTTTT. Encoded protein: CASIAHPSTGELFF.

The chain has TRBV7-6 and TRBJ2-7; 8 bases match TRBD2. The junction had 14 bases not matched to a gene; V was cut back by 1 base and J by 3 bases. The CDR3 length is 18 residues. The germline V gene has CDR1 SGHVS and CDR2 FNYEAQ. CDR3 protein: CASSLGGGTSGGIYEQYF. The CDR3 nucleotides read TGTGCCAGCAGCTTAGGGGGGGGTACTAGCGGAGGGATCTACGAGCAGTACTTC.

The rearrangement links TRBV5-5 to TRBJ2-7; TRBD2 is a possible D gene (5 bases). Germline CDR1 is SGHKS and CDR2 is YYEKEE (reference sequence). This CDR3 is 14 amino acids long. Between the trimmed V and J ends, which lost 5 bases and 2 bases, there was a span of 14 bases. The CDR3: CASSEISGPYEQYV. CDR3 sequence (DNA): TGTGCCAGCAGTGAGATCAGCGGACCCTACGAGCAGTACGTC.

This sequence joins TRBV30 and TRBJ2-1; 9 bases match TRBD2. CDR3 length equals 12 residues. The trim removed 5 bases at V and 15 bases at J, leaving 11 bases unmatched. Germline CDR1 reads GTSNPN; CDR2 reads SVGIG (reference sequence). The CDR3 loop reads CAWGGVAGAPFF. CDR3 bases: TGTGCCTGGGGGGGGGTAGCGGGAGCGCCGTTCTTC. The full variable domain, with the rest looked up from reference TRBV30 and TRBJ2-1, is SQTIHQWPATLVQPVGSPLSLECTVEGTSNPNLYWYRQAAGRGLQLLFYSVGIGQISSEVPQNLSASRPQDRQFILSSKKLLLSDSGFYLCAWGGVAGAPFFGPGTRLTVL.

Concerning this clone: The junction differs from germline at one of its ends, possibly a read error. The chain combines TRBV5-1 with TRBJ1-1; perhaps TRBD1 as D (5 bases). Looked up from germline, CDR1 is SGHRS and CDR2 is YFSETQ. This CDR3 region has 13 residues. The CDR3 sequence: CASSSGGNPEAFF. Written as DNA, the CDR3 is TGCGCCAGCAGCTCGGGGGGGAACCCTGAAGCTTTCTTT. The full variable domain, with the rest looked up from reference TRBV5-1 and TRBJ1-1, is KAGVTQTPRYLIKTRGQQVTLSCSPISGHRSVSWYQQTPGQGLQFLFEYFSETQRNKGNFPGRFSGRQFSNSRSEMNVSTLELGDSALYLCASSSGGNPEAFFGQGTRLTVV.

The CDR3 DNA follows: TGTGCCACCAGTGATCCGGGACAGTACAATGAGCAGTTCTTC. It codes for CATSDPGQYNEQFF. This rearrangement joins TRBV24-1 to TRBJ2-1; the match to TRBD1 covers 7 bases. CDR3 length: 14 residues. CDR1 is KGHDR and CDR2 is SFDVKD in the germline V gene. The trim removed 3 bases at V and 4 bases at J, leaving 2 bases unmatched.

The chain joins TRBV6-2 or TRBV6-3 to TRBJ2-5, with D possibly TRBD1 on 6 matching bases. Germline CDR1 reads MNHEY; CDR2 reads SVGEGT. The CDR3 consists of 14 residues. Deletions cut 4 bases from V and 3 bases from J, with 12 bases between. CDR3 DNA sequence: TGTGCCAGCAGTTCTCTAAGGGGGAAAGAGACCCAGTACTTC. It is translated as CASSSLRGKETQYF.

The genes are TRBV9 and TRBJ2-2; either TRBD1 or TRBD2 may supply D (5 bases each). Trimming removed 3 bases at V and 9 bases at J, with 18 bases between. The CDR3 runs 15 residues. Germline-derived CDR1 and CDR2 are SGDLS and YYNGEE. Written as DNA, the CDR3 is TGTGCCAGCAGCGGTACCGGGACCTTGTTCCGGGAGCTGTTTTTT. Amino acid sequence: CASSGTGTLFRELFF.

The chain uses TRBV27 and TRBJ2-3, with D uncertain. The germline gives CDR1 MNHEY, CDR2 SMNVEV (reference sequence). Between the trimmed V and J ends, which lost 4 bases and 5 bases, there was a span of 16 bases. The length of the CDR3 is 15 residues. CDR3 amino acids: CASSSRPASGDTQYF. In DNA form, the CDR3 reads TGTGCCAGCAGTTCACGACCGGCTTCGGGAGATACGCAGTATTTT.

The rearrangement joins TRBV11-2 to TRBJ2-6; no clear D. This CDR3 has 15 amino acids. Germline V gene data show CDR1 as SGHAT and CDR2 as FQNNGV. Trimming took off 1 base at V and 4 bases at J, with 8 bases between the two ends. CDR3 sequence: CASSLGPRGANVLTF. As DNA, the CDR3 is TGTGCCAGCAGCTTAGGACCAAGAGGGGCCAACGTCCTGACTTTC.

This sequence joins TRBV30 and TRBJ1-5; D unclear. The V gene's germline CDR1 is GTSNPN and CDR2 SVGIG (reference sequence). The CDR3 runs 17 residues. With 1 base removed from V and 3 bases from J, the gap between germline ends came to 19 bases. The CDR3 sequence: CAWSASPLRDFNQPQHF. CDR3 coding DNA: TGTGCCTGGAGTGCCTCCCCCCTTCGGGATTTCAATCAGCCCCAGCATTTT.

The CDR3 here is CASTRTQTTEAFF. The CDR3 DNA follows: TGTGCCAGCACTCGGACTCAGACCACTGAAGCTTTCTTT. The chain is built from TRBV2 and TRBJ1-1, with D unresolved. The germline gives CDR1 SNHLY, CDR2 FYNNEI. The CDR3 spans 13 residues. The V and J ends lost 7 bases and 4 bases respectively, with 13 bases between them.

The chain employs TRBV29-1 and TRBJ2-6; D unresolved. The V gene lost 3 bases and the J gene lost 0 bases, with 15 bases spanning the gap. The germline V gene has CDR1 SQVTM and CDR2 ANQGSEA. The CDR3 contains 17 residues. CDR3 in amino acids: CSVEDYSENSGANVLTF. The CDR3 bases are TGCAGCGTTGAGGATTACAGTGAAAACTCTGGGGCCAACGTCCTGACTTTC.

The chain joins TRBV6-5 to TRBJ1-5; TRBD1 matches 7 bases. Germline V gene data show CDR1 as MNHEY and CDR2 as SVGAGI. Trimming cost V 7 bases and J 6 bases; bases outside gene matches: 12. The CDR3 covers 15 residues. Written as DNA, the CDR3 is TGTGCCAGCACCAGACAGGGCCAGACCGGTCAGCCCCAGCATTTT. Translation: CASTRQGQTGQPQHF.

This chain joins TRBV6-4 and TRBJ2-2, with TRBD1 identical over 11 bases. There are 16 residues in the CDR3. J was trimmed by 3 bases and V by 4 bases; bases with no gene match: 4. Germline V gives CDR1 MRHNA, CDR2 SNTAGT. The CDR3 nucleotides are TGTGCCAGCAGTGCGCCGGGACAGGGGGACACCGGGGAGCTGTTTTTT. Amino acid sequence: CASSAPGQGDTGELFF.

The CDR3 sequence is CASSLAGAGAKNIQYF. For the CDR3, the DNA is TGCGCCAGCAGCTTGGCCGGGGCAGGGGCCAAAAACATTCAGTACTTC. This chain links TRBV5-1 with TRBJ2-4; D possibly matches TRBD1 or TRBD2 (5 bases each). V lost 0 bases to trimming and J lost 1 base, with 11 bases between them. The CDR3 is made up of 16 amino acids. In germline, CDR1 is SGHRS, CDR2 YFSETQ.

This clone was observed a single time. The rearrangement links TRBV19 to TRBJ2-1; 10 bases agree with TRBD2. Germline V gene data show CDR1 as LNHDA and CDR2 as SQIVND (reference sequence). The CDR3 spans 15 residues. The V segment lost 5 bases and the J segment 8 bases; nucleotides outside the gene matches: 9. The CDR3, as DNA: TGTGCCAGTAGTCAACAAGCGGGAGGGCGACATGAGCAGTTCTTC. Translating it yields CASSQQAGGRHEQFF.

The V call is TRBV12-3 or TRBV12-4, the J call TRBJ2-5; D ambiguous. The CDR3 loop spans 11 amino acids. V was shortened by 5 bases and J by 5 bases, with 6 bases between the two germline ends. The chain's CDR3 is CASSVRETQYF. In DNA form, the CDR3 reads TGTGCCAGCAGTGTTAGGGAGACCCAGTACTTC.

This clone was detected only once. The V gene is TRBV19, the J gene TRBJ1-2, with D perhaps TRBD1 (5 bases). V dropped 6 bases and J dropped 3 bases, with 14 bases sitting between them. The CDR3 runs to 14 residues. Germline values: CDR1 LNHDA, CDR2 SQIVND (reference sequence). The DNA for the CDR3 is TGTGCCAGTAGCACGCCGGGACTGCACTATGGCTACACCTTC. Encoded protein: CASSTPGLHYGYTF.

This chain joins TRBV27 and TRBJ2-7; no definite D call. Between the trimmed V and J ends, which lost 3 bases and 6 bases, there was a span of 12 bases. There are 13 residues in the CDR3. Germline V gives CDR1 MNHEY, CDR2 SMNVEV (reference sequence). The CDR3 bases are TGTGCCAGCAGTTTTCGTGAGCCAGGCGAGCAGTACTTC. Its translation is CASSFREPGEQYF.

The gene calls are TRBV7-9 and TRBJ2-1, with 7 bases lining up with TRBD1. V dropped 5 bases and J dropped 4; count of bases not matched to a gene: 5. The germline V gene has CDR1 SEHNR and CDR2 FQNEAQ (reference sequence). CDR3 length: 14 amino acids. CDR3 nucleotide sequence: TGTGCCAGCAGCCCCACAGGGGAGTACAATGAGCAGTTCTTC. This sequence encodes CASSPTGEYNEQFF.

The V gene is TRBV6-5, the J gene TRBJ1-3; a possible D gene is TRBD1 (5 bases). Germline CDR1 reads MNHEY; CDR2 reads SVGAGI. Trimming took 6 bases from V and 4 from J, leaving 7 bases between them. The CDR3 consists of 12 residues. The CDR3 sequence: CASRGHGNTIYF. The DNA for the CDR3 is TGTGCCAGCAGGGGGCACGGAAACACCATATATTTT.

This rearrangement joins TRBV5-6 to TRBJ2-3, with D unclear. The CDR3 spans 18 residues. In germline, CDR1 is SGHDT, CDR2 YYEEEE. Trimming removed 4 bases from V and 2 bases from J, with 23 bases in between. For the CDR3, the DNA is TGTGCCAGCAGCCGTATCGTAGTAATTTCGTCACCCACAGATACGCAGTATTTT. As protein: CASSRIVVISSPTDTQYF.

The chain has TRBV9 and TRBJ1-1; D perhaps matches TRBD1 (6 bases). V was shortened by 3 bases and J by 11 bases, with 17 bases between the two germline ends. This CDR3 contains 13 residues. CDR1 SGDLS and CDR2 YYNGEE come from the germline V gene. The CDR3 DNA sequence: TGTGCCAGCAGCGCCGTTACAGGGACTAACGCTTTCTTT. Protein product: CASSAVTGTNAFF.

This clone has a single count. This chain connects TRBV19 to TRBJ1-2, with 10 bases identical to TRBD1. The length of the CDR3 is 17 residues. V gave up 7 bases and J gave up 3 bases; unmatched junction bases: 14. Germline lookup yields CDR1 LNHDA and CDR2 SQIVND (reference sequence). The CDR3: CASTDSWTGGLDYGYTF. CDR3 in DNA: TGTGCCAGTACCGATTCCTGGACAGGGGGATTGGACTATGGCTACACCTTC.